This TCR beta chain derives from a study of blood T cells in healthy people across ages. With respect to this clonotype: As yet, its antigen is unknown.

Every sample yielded at least 6 million isolated PBMCs. Points from the study as a whole: Donor CMV infection status was unknown, possibly confounding age-related changes in expanded clonotypes.

Primed by a sample-barcoded 5' primer and a J-beta primer mix, a second PCR proceeded for 7 to 11 cycles. Unique molecular identifiers of 12 random nucleotides labeled each cDNA. TCRdb independently ran MiXCR on the 5' RACE reads; one entry per CDR3 protein. The data hold about 1.4 million distinct CDR3 sequences, with approximately 60% observed a single time. Germline trimming cut 0 bases from V and 10 bases from J; bases unmatched to any gene: 13. Looked up from germline, CDR1 is SGHRS and CDR2 is YFSETQ. There are 19 residues in the CDR3. Sequenced sample: blood. This chain joins TRBV5-1 and TRBJ2-1; TRBD2 agrees at 16 bases. The sequence was collected from a man between 18 and 35 years old in good health. CDR3 amino acids: CASSLGFGTSGRAEREQFF. DNA of the CDR3: TGCGCCAGCAGCTTGGGGTTTGGGACTAGCGGGAGGGCCGAGCGGGAGCAGTTCTTC.